These 16 T cell receptor beta chains originate from one sample sequenced in a study of T cells in tuberculosis. Time point in this sample: new active TB diagnosis, blood taken before or within 7 days of starting treatment. Some clones are missing from TCRdb's copy, which holds only in-frame ones; the method was immunoSEQ multiplex PCR. Of roughly 32,000 clones listed, roughly 93% were seen once; the top ten hold 11%. Sequencing used PBMCs, obtained at tuberculosis diagnosis. The receptors derive from an adult with tuberculosis.

V and J are TRBV5-1 and TRBJ2-3, with D uncertain. CDR1 and CDR2 (germline): SGHRS, YFSETQ. Trimming cost V 0 bases and J 4 bases, with 9 bases left between them. The CDR3 spans 14 residues. The CDR3 sequence: CASSLASSSDTQYF. CDR3 nucleotide sequence: TGCGCCAGCAGCTTGGCCAGTTCATCAGATACGCAGTATTTT.

This clone was seen only once. The chain links TRBV5-6 to TRBJ2-3; tentative D call: TRBD2 (5 bases). Trimming took 0 bases from V and 6 from J, leaving 17 bases between them. Per germline, CDR1 SGHDT and CDR2 YYEEEE. The CDR3 runs to 16 residues. The CDR3 region is CASSLDVSVFSDTQYF. The DNA for the CDR3 is TGTGCCAGCAGCTTGGACGTTAGCGTATTTTCGGATACGCAGTATTTT.

The CDR3 DNA reads TGCGCCAGCAGCCAAACTCCTCCGTCCGTCGCGGGCACAGATACGCAGTATTTT. Its protein is CASSQTPPSVAGTDTQYF. V and J are TRBV4-1 and TRBJ2-3; D remains unclear. The CDR3 contains 18 residues. V lost 2 bases and J lost 1, with 19 bases in between. Germline V gene lookup returns CDR1 MGHRA and CDR2 YSYEKL.

The V gene is TRBV5-1, the J gene TRBJ1-6, with TRBD1 identical over 7 bases. Trimming took 1 base from V and 9 from J; bases not matched to a gene: 4. This CDR3 has 14 residues. From germline, CDR1 is SGHRS and CDR2 YFSETQ. For the CDR3, the DNA is TGCGCCAGCAGCTTGTGGGACAGTGGTTCACCCCTCCACTTT. Translated, it gives CASSLWDSGSPLHF.

This clone has just one count. CDR3 bases: TGTGCCAGCAGCTTGCCCAGACTAGCGGCTGAGGGGAATGAGCAGTTCTTC. This sequence encodes CASSLPRLAAEGNEQFF. The chain uses TRBV7-9 and TRBJ2-1; 9 bases are a match to TRBD2. This CDR3 has 17 amino acids. The junction had 13 bases not matched to a gene; V was cut back by 3 bases and J by 7 bases. Germline loops: CDR1 SEHNR, CDR2 FQNEAQ (reference sequence).

The V call is TRBV30, the J call TRBJ1-2, with a possible D match to TRBD1 (6 bases). Trimming stripped 1 base from V and 4 bases from J, with 16 bases between. The CDR3 covers 15 residues. The V gene's germline CDR1 is GTSNPN and CDR2 SVGIG (reference sequence). The CDR3 coding sequence is TGTGCCTGGAGTGGCACAGGGATCCCTATCTATGGCTACACCTTC. It is translated as CAWSGTGIPIYGYTF.

V is TRBV11-2 and J is TRBJ2-7; 9 positions match TRBD2. Trimming removed 3 bases from V and 1 base from J; junction bases left unmatched: 7. CDR3 length: 16 amino acids. Per the germline V gene, CDR1 is SGHAT and CDR2 is FQNNGV. The CDR3 DNA follows: TGTGCCAGCAGCTTTCGTGGTAGCGGGAGTTCCTACGAGCAGTACTTC. It codes for CASSFRGSGSSYEQYF. The full variable domain, rest sourced from reference TRBV11-2 and TRBJ2-7, is EAGVAQSPRYKIIEKRQSVAFWCNPISGHATLYWYQQILGQGPKLLIQFQNNGVVDDSQLPKDRFSAERLKGVDSTLKIQPAKLEDSAVYLCASSFRGSGSSYEQYFGPGTRLTVT.

The gene calls are TRBV2 and TRBJ2-1; D not certain. CDR3 length: 14 amino acids. V lost 2 bases and J 5 bases, leaving 10 bases between the germline ends. Per the germline V gene, CDR1 is SNHLY and CDR2 is FYNNEI. The CDR3 DNA reads TGTGCCAGCAGTGAACCTAGATCAAACAATGAGCAGTTCTTC. It is translated as CASSEPRSNNEQFF.

This chain links TRBV6-1 with TRBJ2-7; a possible D gene is TRBD2 (7 bases). The CDR3 is 13 residues long. From germline, CDR1 is MNHNS and CDR2 SASEGT. Trimming stripped 9 bases from V and 4 bases from J, with 16 bases between. This CDR3 is CASSQGGLYEQYF. The CDR3 DNA is TGTGCCAGTTCACAGGGAGGGTTGTACGAGCAGTACTTC.

Of note for this clone: Additional DNA sequences in this sample encode the identical CDR3. V usage is TRBV11-2 and J usage is TRBJ2-7; possibly TRBD2 for D (7 bases). Trimming shortened V by 1 base and J by 2 bases, and 9 bases separated the two germline ends. CDR1 and CDR2 (germline): SGHAT, FQNNGV. The CDR3 loop spans 14 amino acids. For the CDR3, the DNA is TGTGCCAGCAGCTTAGGGGGGGGCCCCTACGAGCAGTACTTC. Translating gives CASSLGGGPYEQYF. The full variable domain, in which reference TRBV11-2 and TRBJ2-7 provide the parts outside the CDR3, is EAGVAQSPRYKIIEKRQSVAFWCNPISGHATLYWYQQILGQGPKLLIQFQNNGVVDDSQLPKDRFSAERLKGVDSTLKIQPAKLEDSAVYLCASSLGGGPYEQYFGPGTRLTVT.

In DNA, the CDR3 is TGTGCCAGCAGTTTAATTCGGCCGCGGGCCACTGAAGCTTTCTTT. It specifies CASSLIRPRATEAFF. The V and J genes are TRBV27 and TRBJ1-1, with unresolved D. Looked up from germline, CDR1 is MNHEY and CDR2 is SMNVEV (reference sequence). The CDR3 covers 15 residues. With 2 bases removed from V and 4 bases from J, the gap between germline ends came to 14 bases.

This sequence joins TRBV28 and TRBJ2-1; 7 positions match TRBD2. The CDR3 is 15 residues long. Trimming at V came to 4 bases and at J to 4 bases, leaving 7 bases not matched to a gene. Per the germline V gene, CDR1 is MDHEN and CDR2 is SYDVKM. The CDR3 region has the DNA TGTGCCAGCAGTTCTGGCGGGAGTAGGTACAATGAGCAGTTCTTC. It yields the protein CASSSGGSRYNEQFF. Looking up the rest from reference TRBV28 and TRBJ2-1 gives the full variable domain: DVKVTQSSRYLVKRTGEKVFLECVQDMDHENMFWYRQDPGLGLRLIYFSYDVKMKEKGDIPEGYSVSREKKERFSLILESASTNQTSMYLCASSSGGSRYNEQFFGPGTRLTVL.

The chain has TRBV28 and TRBJ2-2, with 13 bases lining up with TRBD2. The CDR3 runs to 15 residues. V gave up 5 bases and J gave up 6 bases; unmatched junction bases: 3. Germline CDR1 is MDHEN and CDR2 is SYDVKM. CDR3 sequence reads: CASSPTSGRAGELFF. In nucleotides, the CDR3 is TGTGCCAGCAGTCCTACTAGCGGGAGGGCCGGGGAGCTGTTTTTT.

The chain employs TRBV10-3 and TRBJ2-7; no definite D call. The CDR3 has 13 residues. Germline V gives CDR1 ENHRY, CDR2 SYGVKD. Trimming shortened V by 2 bases and J by 5 bases, and 10 bases separated the two germline ends. CDR3 nucleotide sequence: TGTGCCATCAGTGAGCTGGTGGGCCACGAGCAGTACTTC. Residues: CAISELVGHEQYF.

CDR3 DNA sequence: TGTGCCAGCAGTGAGGATGGGGGGTACCAAGAGACCCAGTACTTC. Its protein product is CASSEDGGYQETQYF. The J gene is TRBJ2-5, the V gene TRBV2; weak D call: TRBD2 (6 bases). CDR3 length: 15 residues. V lost 3 bases and J lost 0, with 11 bases in between. Germline CDR1 SNHLY, CDR2 FYNNEI. The full variable domain, with the rest looked up from reference TRBV2 and TRBJ2-5, is EPEVTQTPSHQVTQMGQEVILRCVPISNHLYFYWYRQILGQKVEFLVSFYNNEISEKSEIFDDQFSVERPDGSNFTLKIRSTKLEDSAMYFCASSEDGGYQETQYFGPGTRLLVL.

The chain recombines TRBV7-3 with TRBJ2-5; TRBD1 agrees at 9 bases. Germline V gene lookup returns CDR1 SGHTA and CDR2 FQGTGA. This CDR3 contains 16 residues. V lost 1 base, J lost 5 bases, and 8 bases stayed unmatched. The CDR3 region has the DNA TGTGCCAGCAGCTTAAACCCGGGACAGGGACAGGAGACCCAGTACTTC. This sequence encodes CASSLNPGQGQETQYF.